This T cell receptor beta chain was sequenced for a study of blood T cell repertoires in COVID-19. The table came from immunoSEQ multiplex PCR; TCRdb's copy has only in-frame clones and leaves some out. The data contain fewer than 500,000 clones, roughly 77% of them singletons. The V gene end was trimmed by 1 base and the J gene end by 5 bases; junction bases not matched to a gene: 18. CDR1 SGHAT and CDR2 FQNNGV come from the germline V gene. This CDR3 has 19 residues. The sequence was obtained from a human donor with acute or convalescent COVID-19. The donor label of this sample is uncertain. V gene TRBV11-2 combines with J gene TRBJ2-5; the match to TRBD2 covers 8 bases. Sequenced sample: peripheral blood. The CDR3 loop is CASSLVGGTSGDGRETQYF. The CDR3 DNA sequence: TGTGCCAGCAGCTTAGTTGGCGGTACTAGCGGAGATGGCCGGGAGACCCAGTACTTC.